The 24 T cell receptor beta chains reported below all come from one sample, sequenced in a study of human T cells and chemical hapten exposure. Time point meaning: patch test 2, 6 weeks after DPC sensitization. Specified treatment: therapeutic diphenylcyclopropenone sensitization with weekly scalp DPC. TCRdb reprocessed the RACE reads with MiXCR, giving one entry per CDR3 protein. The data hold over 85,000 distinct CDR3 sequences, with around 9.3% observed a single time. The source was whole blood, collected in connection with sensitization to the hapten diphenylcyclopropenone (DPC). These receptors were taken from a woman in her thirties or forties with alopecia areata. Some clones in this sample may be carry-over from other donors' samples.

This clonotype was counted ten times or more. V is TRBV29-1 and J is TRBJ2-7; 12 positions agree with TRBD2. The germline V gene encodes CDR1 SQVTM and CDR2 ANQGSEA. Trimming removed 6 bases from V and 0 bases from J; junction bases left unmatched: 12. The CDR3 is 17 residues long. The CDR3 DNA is TGCAGCGTGGAGGGGGGACTAGCGGGTCAGAGCTCCTACGAGCAGTACTTC. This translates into CSVEGGLAGQSSYEQYF.

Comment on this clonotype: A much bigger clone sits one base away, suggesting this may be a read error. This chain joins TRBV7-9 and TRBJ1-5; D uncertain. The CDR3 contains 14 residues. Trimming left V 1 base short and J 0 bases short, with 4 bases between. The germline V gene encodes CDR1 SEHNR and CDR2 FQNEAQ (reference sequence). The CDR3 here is CASSLVSSNQPQHF. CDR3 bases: TGTGCCAGCAGCTTAGTCAGTAGCAATCAGCCCCAGCATTTT.

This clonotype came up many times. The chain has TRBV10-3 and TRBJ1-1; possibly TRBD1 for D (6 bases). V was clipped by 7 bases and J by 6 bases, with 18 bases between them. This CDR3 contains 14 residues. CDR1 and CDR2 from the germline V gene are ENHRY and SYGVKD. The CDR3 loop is CAIKTRGWDAEAFF. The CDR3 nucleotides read TGTGCCATCAAAACCAGGGGATGGGACGCTGAAGCTTTCTTT.

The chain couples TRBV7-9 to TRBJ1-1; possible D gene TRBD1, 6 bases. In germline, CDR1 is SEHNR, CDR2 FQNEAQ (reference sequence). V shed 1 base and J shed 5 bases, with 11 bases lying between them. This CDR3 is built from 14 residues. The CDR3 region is CASSLGARGTEAFF. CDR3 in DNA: TGTGCCAGCAGCTTAGGGGCCAGGGGTACTGAAGCTTTCTTT.

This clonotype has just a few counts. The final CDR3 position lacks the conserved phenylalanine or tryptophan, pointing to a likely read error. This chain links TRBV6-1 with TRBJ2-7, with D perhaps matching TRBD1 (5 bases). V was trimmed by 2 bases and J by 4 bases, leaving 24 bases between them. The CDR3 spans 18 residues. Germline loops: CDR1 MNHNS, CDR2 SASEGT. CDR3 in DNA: TGTGCCAGCAGTGAAACAGAAACCTCGACAGACTCACCGTACGAGCAGTACTCC. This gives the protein CASSETETSTDSPYEQYS.

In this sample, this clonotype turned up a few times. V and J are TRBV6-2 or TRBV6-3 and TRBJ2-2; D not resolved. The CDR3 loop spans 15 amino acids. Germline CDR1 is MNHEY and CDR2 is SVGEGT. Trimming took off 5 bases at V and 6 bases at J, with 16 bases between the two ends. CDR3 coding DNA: TGTGCCAGCAGTCCGGAGTCTATCCGGGCCGGGGAGCTGTTTTTT. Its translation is CASSPESIRAGELFF.

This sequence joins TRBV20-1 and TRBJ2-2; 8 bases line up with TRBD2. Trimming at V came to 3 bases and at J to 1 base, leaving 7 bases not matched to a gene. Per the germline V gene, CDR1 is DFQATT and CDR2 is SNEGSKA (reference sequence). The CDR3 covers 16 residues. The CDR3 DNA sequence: TGCAGTGCTAGTTTTCGGGAGGGCCTGAACACCGGGGAGCTGTTTTTT. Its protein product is CSASFREGLNTGELFF.

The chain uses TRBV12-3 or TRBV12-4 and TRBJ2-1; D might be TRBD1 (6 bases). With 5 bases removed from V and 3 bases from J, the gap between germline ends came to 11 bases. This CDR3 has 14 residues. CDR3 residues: CASSPGQLYNEQFF. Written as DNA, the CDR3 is TGTGCCAGCAGTCCCGGACAGCTCTACAATGAGCAGTTCTTC.

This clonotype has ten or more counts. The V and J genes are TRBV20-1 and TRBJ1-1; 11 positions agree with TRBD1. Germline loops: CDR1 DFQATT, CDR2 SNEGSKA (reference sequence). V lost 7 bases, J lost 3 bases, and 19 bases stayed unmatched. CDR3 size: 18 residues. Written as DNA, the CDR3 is TGCAGTGGAAACGGACAGGGGGCGCTTGGAAGACTTTACACTGAAGCTTTCTTT. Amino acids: CSGNGQGALGRLYTEAFF.

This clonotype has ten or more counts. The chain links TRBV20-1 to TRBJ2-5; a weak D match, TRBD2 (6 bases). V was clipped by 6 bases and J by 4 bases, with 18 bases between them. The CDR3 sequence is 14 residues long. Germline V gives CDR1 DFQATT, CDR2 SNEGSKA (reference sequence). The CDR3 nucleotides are TGCAGTGCCCCGAATCCGGCAGCGGGAGAGACCCAGTACTTC. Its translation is CSAPNPAAGETQYF.

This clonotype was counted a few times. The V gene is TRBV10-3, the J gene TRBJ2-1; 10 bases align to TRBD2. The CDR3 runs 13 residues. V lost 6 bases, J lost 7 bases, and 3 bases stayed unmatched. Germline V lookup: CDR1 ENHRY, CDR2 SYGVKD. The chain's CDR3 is CAISQREGNEQFF. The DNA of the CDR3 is TGTGCCATCAGCCAGCGGGAGGGTAATGAGCAGTTCTTC.

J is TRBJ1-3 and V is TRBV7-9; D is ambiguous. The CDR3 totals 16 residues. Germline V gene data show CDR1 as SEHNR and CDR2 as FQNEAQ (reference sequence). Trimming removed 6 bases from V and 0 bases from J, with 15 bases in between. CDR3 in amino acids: CASRPRTGGSGNTIYF. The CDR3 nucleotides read TGTGCCAGCAGGCCCAGGACGGGTGGCTCTGGAAACACCATATATTTT.

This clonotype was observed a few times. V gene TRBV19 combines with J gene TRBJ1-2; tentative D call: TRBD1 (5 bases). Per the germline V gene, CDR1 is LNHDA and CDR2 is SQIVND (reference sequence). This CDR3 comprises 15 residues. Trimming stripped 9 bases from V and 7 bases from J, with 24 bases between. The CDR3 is CASKRDHPPPSGYTF. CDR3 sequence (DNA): TGTGCCAGCAAAAGGGACCACCCGCCCCCGTCTGGCTACACCTTC.

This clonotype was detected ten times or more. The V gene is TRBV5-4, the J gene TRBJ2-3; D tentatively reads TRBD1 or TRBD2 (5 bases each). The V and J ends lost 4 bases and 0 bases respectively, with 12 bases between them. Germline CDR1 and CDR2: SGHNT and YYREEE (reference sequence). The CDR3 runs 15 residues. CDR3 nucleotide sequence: TGTGCCAGCAGCGCCCGGGACCGCAGCACAGATACGCAGTATTTT. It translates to CASSARDRSTDTQYF.

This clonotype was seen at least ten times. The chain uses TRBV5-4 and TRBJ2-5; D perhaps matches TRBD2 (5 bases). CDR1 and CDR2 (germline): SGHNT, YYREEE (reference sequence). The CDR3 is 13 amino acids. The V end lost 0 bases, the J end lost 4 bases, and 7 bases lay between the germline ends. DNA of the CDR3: TGTGCCAGCAGCTTGGCCGGAGGAGAGACCCAGTACTTC. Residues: CASSLAGGETQYF.

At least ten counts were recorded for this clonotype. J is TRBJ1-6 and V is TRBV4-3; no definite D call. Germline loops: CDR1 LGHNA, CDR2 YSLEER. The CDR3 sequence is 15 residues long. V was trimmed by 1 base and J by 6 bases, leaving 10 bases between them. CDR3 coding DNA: TGCGCCAGCAGCCAAGGAGCAGGCGTTAATTCACCCCTCCACTTT. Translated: CASSQGAGVNSPLHF.

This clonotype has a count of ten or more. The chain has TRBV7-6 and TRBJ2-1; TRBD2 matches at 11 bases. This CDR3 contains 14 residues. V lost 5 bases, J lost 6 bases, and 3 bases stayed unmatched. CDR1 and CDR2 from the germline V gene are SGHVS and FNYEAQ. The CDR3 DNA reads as TGTGCCAGCAGCCGGGGACTAGCGGTCAATGAGCAGTTCTTC. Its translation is CASSRGLAVNEQFF.

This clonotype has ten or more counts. CDR3 sequence: CSAGDRGRIEAFF. The CDR3 bases are TGCAGTGCTGGGGACAGGGGGCGCATTGAAGCTTTCTTT. J is TRBJ1-1 and V is TRBV20-1, with TRBD1 identical over 12 bases. Germline loops: CDR1 DFQATT, CDR2 SNEGSKA (reference sequence). After removal of 5 bases from V and 7 bases from J, the junction contained 5 bases not matched to a gene. CDR3 length equals 13 residues.

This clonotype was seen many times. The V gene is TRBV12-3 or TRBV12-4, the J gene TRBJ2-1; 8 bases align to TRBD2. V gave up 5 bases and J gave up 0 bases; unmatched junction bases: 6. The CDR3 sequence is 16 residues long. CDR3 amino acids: CASSVLGTSSYNEQFF. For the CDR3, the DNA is TGTGCCAGCAGTGTGCTCGGGACTAGCTCCTACAATGAGCAGTTCTTC.

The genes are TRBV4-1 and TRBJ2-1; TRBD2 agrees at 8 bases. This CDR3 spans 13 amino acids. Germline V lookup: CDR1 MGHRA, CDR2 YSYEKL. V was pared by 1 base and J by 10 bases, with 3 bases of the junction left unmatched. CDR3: CASSQGTSREQFF. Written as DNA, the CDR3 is TGCGCCAGCAGCCAAGGGACTAGCAGAGAGCAGTTCTTC.

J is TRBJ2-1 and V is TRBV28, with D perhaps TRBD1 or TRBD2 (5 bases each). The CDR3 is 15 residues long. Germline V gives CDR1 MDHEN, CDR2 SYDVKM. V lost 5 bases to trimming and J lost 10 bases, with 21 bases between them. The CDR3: CASSTLEPGTGEQFF. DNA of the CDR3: TGTGCCAGCAGTACCCTCGAGCCCGGGACGGGCGAGCAGTTCTTC.

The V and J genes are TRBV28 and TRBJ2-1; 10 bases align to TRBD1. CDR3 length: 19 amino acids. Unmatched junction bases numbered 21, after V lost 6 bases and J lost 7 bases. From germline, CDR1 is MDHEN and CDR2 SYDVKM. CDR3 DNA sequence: TGTGCCAGCAGCCCTTACACTGGACAGGGGGGCAGGACCAGAAATGAGCAGTTCTTC. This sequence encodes CASSPYTGQGGRTRNEQFF.

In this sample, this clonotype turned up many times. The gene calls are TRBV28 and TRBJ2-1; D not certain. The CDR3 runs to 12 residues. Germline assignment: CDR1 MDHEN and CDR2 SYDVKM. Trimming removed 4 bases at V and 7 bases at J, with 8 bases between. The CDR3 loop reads CASSSTLNEQFF. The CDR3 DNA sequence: TGTGCCAGCAGTTCCACTTTGAATGAGCAGTTCTTC.

The CDR3 protein is CASSFNEQFF. The CDR3, as DNA: TGTGCCAGCAGTTTTAATGAGCAGTTCTTC. The chain couples TRBV28 to TRBJ2-1; D gene uncertain. The CDR3 covers 10 residues. The germline V and J ends were trimmed by 3 bases and 7 bases, with 1 base remaining between them. Germline V CDR1 and CDR2: MDHEN, SYDVKM.